The clone carrying this T cell receptor (beta chain) turned up a few times. The antigen is undetermined. Germline-derived CDR1 and CDR2 are SGHRS and YFSETQ. With 4 bases clipped from V and 11 bases from J, the junction kept 10 bases outside the gene matches. CDR3 length: 13 amino acids. The data were taken from a study of blood T cells in healthy people across ages. The use of a sample-barcoded 5' primer and a J-beta primer mix characterized a second PCR of roughly 6 to 11 cycles. Every sample gave at least 3 million paired-end reads containing CDR3. A single record per CDR3 protein comes from TCRdb applying MiXCR to the 5' RACE reads. The sample has roughly 1,500,000 distinct CDR3 sequences, roughly 40% seen once; the top ten hold 7.9%. Each sample yielded at least 6 million isolated PBMCs. Per sample, extraction of total RNA gave at least 5 micrograms in every case. Findings and caveats of the study: A strong correlation between TCR beta diversity and naive T cell percentage was seen.

Sequenced: blood. V gene TRBV5-1 combines with J gene TRBJ2-5, with TRBD1 identical over 8 bases. The clonotype comes from a woman between 18 and 29 years old in good health. The CDR3 DNA reads TGCGCCAGCAGCGACGCAGGGGGCAGGGAGCAGTACTTC. This gives the protein CASSDAGGREQYF.